This TCR beta chain stems from a study of blood T cell repertoires in COVID-19. Libraries were prepared by immunoSEQ multiplex PCR; TCRdb keeps only in-frame clonotypes and omits some of them. The sample has tens of thousands of clones; 80% to 90% are singletons. Sequencing used peripheral blood. The source is a man aged 55 to 70 with COVID-19, enrolled during active disease.

The chain's CDR3 is CASSQDRGSSYNEQFF. The CDR3 nucleotides read TGCGCCAGCAGCCAAGATCGGGGGAGCTCCTACAATGAGCAGTTCTTC. The chain links TRBV4-1 to TRBJ2-1, with D tentatively TRBD2 (6 bases). The CDR3 contains 16 residues. Germline values: CDR1 MGHRA, CDR2 YSYEKL. Trimming took off 0 bases at V and 0 bases at J, with 9 bases between the two ends.